These T cell receptor beta chains were read from a single sample in a study of T cell responses to AZD1222 COVID-19 vaccine. TCRdb keeps only in-frame clones here, not all; method: immunoSEQ multiplex PCR. The sample records about 99,000 clones, 75% to 90% being singletons. The specimen comprised peripheral blood, sampled on day 0 of AZD1222 vaccination. These receptors all stem from an adult in good health. Both conserved end residues are part of each CDR3. A D gene is named only where the DNA matches it firmly. Clone size is shown for a subset of rows, as once, few, many or a class of expanded clone.

clone_size: NA; v_call: TRBV7-9; d_call: NA; j_call: TRBJ1-2; cdr3_nt: TGTGCCAGCAGCCCAAACCTTTATTATGGCTACACCTTC; cdr3_aa: CASSPNLYYGYTF
clone_size: NA; v_call: TRBV6-2/TRBV6-3; d_call: NA; j_call: TRBJ1-5; cdr3_nt: TGTGCCAGCAGTTACGGATTTCAGCCCCAGCATTTT; cdr3_aa: CASSYGFQPQHF
clone_size: NA; v_call: TRBV7-9; d_call: NA; j_call: TRBJ2-1; cdr3_nt: TGTGCCAGCAGCGCCAGCGGGCAACGTGGTCAAAATGAGCAGTTCTTC; cdr3_aa: CASSASGQRGQNEQFF
clone_size: few; v_call: TRBV5-1; d_call: NA; j_call: TRBJ1-3; cdr3_nt: TGCGCCAGCAGCTTGGAAATCGGGGGCTCTGGAAACACCATATATTTT; cdr3_aa: CASSLEIGGSGNTIYF
clone_size: NA; v_call: TRBV11-2; d_call: TRBD1; j_call: TRBJ1-1; cdr3_nt: TGTGCCAGCAGCTTAAGACAGGGGATCACTGAAGCTTTCTTT; cdr3_aa: CASSLRQGITEAFF
clone_size: NA; v_call: TRBV5-5; d_call: NA; j_call: TRBJ1-3; cdr3_nt: TGTGCCAGCAGCTTGGGGGGTACTGGAAACACCATATATTTT; cdr3_aa: CASSLGGTGNTIYF
clone_size: NA; v_call: TRBV28; d_call: NA; j_call: TRBJ1-2; cdr3_nt: TGTGCCAGCAGTTTCGGGGTTCCTAACTATGGCTACACCTTC; cdr3_aa: CASSFGVPNYGYTF
clone_size: NA; v_call: TRBV5-6; d_call: TRBD1; j_call: TRBJ2-7; cdr3_nt: TGTGCCAGCAGCTCGGACAGGGGCATCTCCTACGAGCAGTACTTC; cdr3_aa: CASSSDRGISYEQYF
clone_size: NA; v_call: TRBV5-1; d_call: NA; j_call: TRBJ2-5; cdr3_nt: TGCGCCAGCAGCTTGACGGTCCAAGAGACCCAGTACTTC; cdr3_aa: CASSLTVQETQYF
clone_size: NA; v_call: TRBV2; d_call: NA; j_call: TRBJ2-7; cdr3_nt: TGTGCCGGCAGATCCAGCTCCTACGAGCAGTACTTC; cdr3_aa: CAGRSSSYEQYF
clone_size: NA; v_call: TRBV2; d_call: TRBD1; j_call: TRBJ2-6; cdr3_nt: TGTGCCAGCGGGAGACAGGGTACTGGGGCCAACGTCCTGACTTTC; cdr3_aa: CASGRQGTGANVLTF
clone_size: NA; v_call: TRBV7-9; d_call: NA; j_call: TRBJ2-3; cdr3_nt: TGTGCCAGCAGCTTAGAGTGGGTCACAGATACGCAGTATTTT; cdr3_aa: CASSLEWVTDTQYF
clone_size: NA; v_call: TRBV3-1/TRBV3-2; d_call: NA; j_call: TRBJ2-2; cdr3_nt: TGTGCCAGCAGCCAAACTTGGAACACCGGGGAGCTGTTTTTT; cdr3_aa: CASSQTWNTGELFF
clone_size: NA; v_call: TRBV28; d_call: TRBD1; j_call: TRBJ1-3; cdr3_nt: TGTGCCAGCAGTTTATACCGGCAGGGGGCGGTTGGAAACACCATATATTTT; cdr3_aa: CASSLYRQGAVGNTIYF
clone_size: NA; v_call: TRBV6-5; d_call: TRBD2; j_call: TRBJ2-1; cdr3_nt: TGTGCCAGCAACCCGGGACTAGCGGACAATGAGCAGTTCTTC; cdr3_aa: CASNPGLADNEQFF
clone_size: NA; v_call: TRBV2; d_call: NA; j_call: TRBJ1-5; cdr3_nt: TGTGCCAGCACCCGAATTGGTCAGCCCCAGCATTTT; cdr3_aa: CASTRIGQPQHF
clone_size: once; v_call: TRBV6-5; d_call: TRBD1; j_call: TRBJ2-7; cdr3_nt: TGTGCCAGCAGGACCGGGACAGGGCTTTACGAGCAGTACTTC; cdr3_aa: CASRTGTGLYEQYF
clone_size: NA; v_call: TRBV28; d_call: TRBD1; j_call: TRBJ1-2; cdr3_nt: TGTGCCAGCAGCCCGGGGACAGGGGGCTATGGCTACACCTTC; cdr3_aa: CASSPGTGGYGYTF
clone_size: NA; v_call: TRBV30; d_call: NA; j_call: TRBJ2-7; cdr3_nt: TGTGCCTGGACGAGACAGGCGAGCTCCTACGAGCAGTACTTC; cdr3_aa: CAWTRQASSYEQYF
clone_size: NA; v_call: TRBV7-2; d_call: TRBD1; j_call: TRBJ1-5; cdr3_nt: TGTGCCAGCAGCACCTCCGGGACAGGGAAACAGCCCCAGCATTTT; cdr3_aa: CASSTSGTGKQPQHF
clone_size: NA; v_call: TRBV2; d_call: NA; j_call: TRBJ1-5; cdr3_nt: TGTGCCAGCAGGGGACAACAACACCCCAATCAGCCCCAGCATTTT; cdr3_aa: CASRGQQHPNQPQHF
clone_size: NA; v_call: TRBV7-3; d_call: NA; j_call: TRBJ2-5; cdr3_nt: TGTGCCAGCAGCTTAGCAGGGACACAACAAGAGACCCAGTACTTC; cdr3_aa: CASSLAGTQQETQYF
clone_size: once; v_call: TRBV12-3/TRBV12-4; d_call: NA; j_call: TRBJ2-7; cdr3_nt: TGTGCCAGCAAACTAAGGGAATACGAGCAGTACTTC; cdr3_aa: CASKLREYEQYF
clone_size: NA; v_call: TRBV6-6; d_call: TRBD1; j_call: TRBJ1-5; cdr3_nt: TGTGCCAGCAGTTGGACAGGGGGAGGTGGCAATCAGCCCCAGCATTTT; cdr3_aa: CASSWTGGGGNQPQHF